This T cell receptor beta chain was documented in a study of blood T cell repertoires in COVID-19. For the study at large: Both acute and convalescent COVID-19 samples were obtained from the United States, Italy and Spain. T cells, B-cell-depleted T cells, or PBMCs supplied cDNA or gDNA.

Original analysis: Reference gene primer amplification yielded estimated nucleated cell counts. Assay: immunoSEQ multiplex PCR; the TCRdb copy retains only in-frame clones and omits some. Clonal size and the V and J genes are those of that table, whereas D and trimming came from the DNA. The sample shows tens of thousands of clones, roughly 84% of them seen only once. This clone has a handful of counts. The V gene's germline CDR1 is SGHDN and CDR2 FVKESK. The germline V and J ends were trimmed by 0 bases and 7 bases, with 9 bases remaining between them. The length of the CDR3 is 13 residues. Sequencing was carried out using peripheral blood. The genes are TRBV14 and TRBJ1-1, with D possibly being TRBD1 (6 bases). The receptor comes from a man aged 70 or older with acute or convalescent COVID-19. CDR3 sequence: CASSQDLDSEAFF. CDR3 nucleotide sequence: TGTGCCAGCAGCCAAGATCTGGACAGTGAAGCTTTCTTT.